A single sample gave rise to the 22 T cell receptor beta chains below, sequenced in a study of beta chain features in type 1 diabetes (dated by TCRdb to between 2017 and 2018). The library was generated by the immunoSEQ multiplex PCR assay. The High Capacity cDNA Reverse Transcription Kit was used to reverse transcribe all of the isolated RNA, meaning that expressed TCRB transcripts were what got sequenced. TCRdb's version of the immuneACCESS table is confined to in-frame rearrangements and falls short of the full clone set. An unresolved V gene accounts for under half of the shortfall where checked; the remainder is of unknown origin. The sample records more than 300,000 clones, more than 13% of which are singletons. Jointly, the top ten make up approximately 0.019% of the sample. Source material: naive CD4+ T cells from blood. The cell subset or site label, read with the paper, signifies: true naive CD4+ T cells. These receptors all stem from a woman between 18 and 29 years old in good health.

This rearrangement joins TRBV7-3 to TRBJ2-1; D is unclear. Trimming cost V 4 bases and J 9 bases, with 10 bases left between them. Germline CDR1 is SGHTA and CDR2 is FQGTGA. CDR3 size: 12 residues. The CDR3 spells CASSSPPGEQFF. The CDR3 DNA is TGTGCCAGCAGCTCTCCCCCGGGTGAGCAGTTCTTC. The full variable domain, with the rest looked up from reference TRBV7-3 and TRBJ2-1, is GAGVSQTPSNKVTEKGKYVELRCDPISGHTALYWYRQSLGQGPEFLIYFQGTGAADDSGLPNDRFFAVRPEGSVSTLKIQRTERGDSAVYLCASSSPPGEQFFGPGTRLTVL.

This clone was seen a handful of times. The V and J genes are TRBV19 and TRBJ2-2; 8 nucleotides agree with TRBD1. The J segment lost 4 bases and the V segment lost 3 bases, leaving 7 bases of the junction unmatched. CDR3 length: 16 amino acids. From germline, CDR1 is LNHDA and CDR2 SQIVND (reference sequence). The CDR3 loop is CASSIFGQGATGELFF. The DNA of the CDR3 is TGTGCCAGTAGTATCTTCGGCCAGGGGGCCACCGGGGAGCTGTTTTTT.

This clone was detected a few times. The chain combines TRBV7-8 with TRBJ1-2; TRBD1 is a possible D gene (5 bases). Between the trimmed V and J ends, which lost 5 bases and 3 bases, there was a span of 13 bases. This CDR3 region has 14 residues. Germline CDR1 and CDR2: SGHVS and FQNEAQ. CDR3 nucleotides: TGTGCCAGCAGCCTAGAGGGGCGCGACTATGGCTACACCTTC. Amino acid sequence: CASSLEGRDYGYTF.

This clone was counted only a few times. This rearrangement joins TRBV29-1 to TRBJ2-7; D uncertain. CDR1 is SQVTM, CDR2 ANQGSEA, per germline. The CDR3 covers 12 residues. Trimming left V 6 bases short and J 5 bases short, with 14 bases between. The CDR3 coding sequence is TGCAGCGTGGAGATTTCGGTCGACGAGCAGTACTTC. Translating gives CSVEISVDEQYF.

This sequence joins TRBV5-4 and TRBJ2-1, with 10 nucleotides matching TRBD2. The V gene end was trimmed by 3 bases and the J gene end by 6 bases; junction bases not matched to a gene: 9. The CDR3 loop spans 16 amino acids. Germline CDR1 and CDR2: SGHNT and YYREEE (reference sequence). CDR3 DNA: TGTGCCAGCAGCTCGGGCTTCCTAGCGGGAGCCAATGAGCAGTTCTTC. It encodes CASSSGFLAGANEQFF.

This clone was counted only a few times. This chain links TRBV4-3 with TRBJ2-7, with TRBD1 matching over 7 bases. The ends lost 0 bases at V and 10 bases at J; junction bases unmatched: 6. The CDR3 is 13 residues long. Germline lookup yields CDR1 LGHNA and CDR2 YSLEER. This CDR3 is CASSQDHRGQQYF. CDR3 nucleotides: TGCGCCAGCAGCCAAGATCACAGGGGTCAACAGTACTTC.

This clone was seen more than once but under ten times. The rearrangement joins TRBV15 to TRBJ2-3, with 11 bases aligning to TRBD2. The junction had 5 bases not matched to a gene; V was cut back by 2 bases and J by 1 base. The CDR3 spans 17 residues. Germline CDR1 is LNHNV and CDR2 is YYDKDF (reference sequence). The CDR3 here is CATSRLAGGPGTDTQYF. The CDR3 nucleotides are TGTGCCACCAGCAGATTAGCGGGAGGGCCCGGCACAGATACGCAGTATTTT.

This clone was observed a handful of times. The CDR3: CASSGTRATEQFF. CDR3 bases: TGTGCCAGCAGCGGGACAAGAGCTACTGAGCAGTTCTTC. The J gene is TRBJ2-1, the V gene TRBV6-4, with a tentative D call TRBD1 (6 bases). Trimming removed 6 bases from V and 9 bases from J, with 15 bases in between. The CDR3 spans 13 residues. Germline CDR1 is MRHNA and CDR2 is SNTAGT.

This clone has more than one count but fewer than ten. CDR3 DNA sequence: TGCAGCGCCAGACAGAGCTCTGGAAACACCATATATTTT. Translated, it gives CSARQSSGNTIYF. The chain has TRBV29-1 and TRBJ1-3, with D tentatively TRBD1 (5 bases). The germline V gene encodes CDR1 SQVTM and CDR2 ANQGSEA. V was shortened by 7 bases and J by 0 bases, with 10 bases between the two germline ends. The CDR3 totals 13 residues.

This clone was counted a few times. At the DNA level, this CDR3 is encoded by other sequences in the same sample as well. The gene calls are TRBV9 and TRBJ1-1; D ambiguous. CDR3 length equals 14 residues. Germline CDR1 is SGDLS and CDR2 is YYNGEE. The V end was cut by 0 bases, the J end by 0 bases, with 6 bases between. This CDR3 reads CASSVAGVNTEAFF. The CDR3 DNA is TGTGCCAGCAGCGTAGCCGGGGTGAACACTGAAGCTTTCTTT.

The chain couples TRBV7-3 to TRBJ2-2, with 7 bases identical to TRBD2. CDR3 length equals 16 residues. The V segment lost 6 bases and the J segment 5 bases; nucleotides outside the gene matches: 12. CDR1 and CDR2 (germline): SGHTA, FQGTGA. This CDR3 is CASSPHASGYTGELFF. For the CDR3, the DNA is TGTGCCAGCAGTCCCCATGCTAGCGGCTATACCGGGGAGCTGTTTTTT. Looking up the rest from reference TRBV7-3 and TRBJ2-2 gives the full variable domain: GAGVSQTPSNKVTEKGKYVELRCDPISGHTALYWYRQSLGQGPEFLIYFQGTGAADDSGLPNDRFFAVRPEGSVSTLKIQRTERGDSAVYLCASSPHASGYTGELFFGEGSRLTVL.

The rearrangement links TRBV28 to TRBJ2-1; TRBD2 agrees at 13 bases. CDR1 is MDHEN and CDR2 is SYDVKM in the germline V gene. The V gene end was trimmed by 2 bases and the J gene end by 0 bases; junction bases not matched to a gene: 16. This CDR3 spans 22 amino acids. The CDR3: CASSLEGATSGRVRSSYNEQFF. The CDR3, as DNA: TGTGCCAGCAGTTTAGAGGGGGCAACTAGCGGGAGGGTTAGAAGCTCCTACAATGAGCAGTTCTTC.

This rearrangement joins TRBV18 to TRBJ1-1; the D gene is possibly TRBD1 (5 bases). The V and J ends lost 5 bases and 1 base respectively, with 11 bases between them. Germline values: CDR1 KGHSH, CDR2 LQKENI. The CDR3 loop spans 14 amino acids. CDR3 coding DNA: TGTGCCAGCTCAGGCGATCAGGGGAACACTGAAGCTTTCTTT. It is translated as CASSGDQGNTEAFF.

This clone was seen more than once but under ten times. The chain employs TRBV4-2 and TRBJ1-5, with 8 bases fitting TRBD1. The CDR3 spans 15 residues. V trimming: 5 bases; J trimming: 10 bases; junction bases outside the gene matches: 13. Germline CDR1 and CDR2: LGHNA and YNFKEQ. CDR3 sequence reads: CASSVTGTGLEPQHF. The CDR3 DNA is TGTGCCAGCAGCGTAACAGGGACAGGCCTTGAACCCCAGCATTTT.

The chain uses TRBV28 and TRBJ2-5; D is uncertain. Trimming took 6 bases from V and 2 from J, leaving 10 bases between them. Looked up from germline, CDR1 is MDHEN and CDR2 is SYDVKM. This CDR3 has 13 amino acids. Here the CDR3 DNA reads TGTGCCAGCAGCATAACATCTCAAGAGACCCAGTACTTC. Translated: CASSITSQETQYF.

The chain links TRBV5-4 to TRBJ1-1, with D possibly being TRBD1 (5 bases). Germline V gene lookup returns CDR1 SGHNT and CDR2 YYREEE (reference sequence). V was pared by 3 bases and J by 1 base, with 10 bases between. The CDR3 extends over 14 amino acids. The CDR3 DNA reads TGTGCCAGCAGCTCCGGACAATCGAACACTGAAGCTTTCTTT. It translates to CASSSGQSNTEAFF.

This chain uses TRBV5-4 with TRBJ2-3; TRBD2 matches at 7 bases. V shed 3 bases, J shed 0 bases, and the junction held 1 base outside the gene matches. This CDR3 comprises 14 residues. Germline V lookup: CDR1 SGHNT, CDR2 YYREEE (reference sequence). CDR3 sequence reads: CASSSRGSTDTQYF. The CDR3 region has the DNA TGTGCCAGCAGCTCGCGGGGGAGCACAGATACGCAGTATTTT.

DNA for the CDR3: TGTGCCAGTAACGACAGACCGAACACTGAAGCTTTCTTT. Amino acid sequence: CASNDRPNTEAFF. The chain has TRBV19 and TRBJ1-1; weak D call: TRBD1 (5 bases). V was trimmed by 7 bases and J by 1 base, leaving 10 bases between them. The germline V gene has CDR1 LNHDA and CDR2 SQIVND (reference sequence). The CDR3 covers 13 residues.

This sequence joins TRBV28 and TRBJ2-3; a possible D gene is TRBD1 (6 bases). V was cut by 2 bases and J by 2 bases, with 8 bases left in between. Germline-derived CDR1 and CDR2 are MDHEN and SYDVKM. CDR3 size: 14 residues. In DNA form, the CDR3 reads TGTGCCAGCAGTTTAGGGACATACACAGATACGCAGTATTTT. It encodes CASSLGTYTDTQYF.

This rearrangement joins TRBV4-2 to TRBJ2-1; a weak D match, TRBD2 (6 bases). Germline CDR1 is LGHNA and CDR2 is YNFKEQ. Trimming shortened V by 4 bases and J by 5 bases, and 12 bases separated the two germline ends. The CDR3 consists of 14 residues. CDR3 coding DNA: TGTGCCAGCAGCCTGGCGGCGGGGAACAATGAGCAGTTCTTC. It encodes CASSLAAGNNEQFF.

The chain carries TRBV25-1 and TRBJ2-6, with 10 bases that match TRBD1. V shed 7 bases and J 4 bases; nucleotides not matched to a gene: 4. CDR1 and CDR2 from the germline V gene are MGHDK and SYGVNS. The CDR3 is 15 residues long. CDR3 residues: CASKGTGVGANVLTF. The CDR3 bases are TGTGCCAGCAAAGGGACAGGGGTGGGGGCCAACGTCCTGACTTTC.

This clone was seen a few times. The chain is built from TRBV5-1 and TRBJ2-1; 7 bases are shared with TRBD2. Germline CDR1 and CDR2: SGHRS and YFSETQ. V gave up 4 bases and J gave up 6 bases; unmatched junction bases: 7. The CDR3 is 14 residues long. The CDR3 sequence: CASSARGDVNEQFF. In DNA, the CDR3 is TGCGCCAGCAGCGCTCGGGGGGACGTCAATGAGCAGTTCTTC.